This TCR beta chain was found in a study of OX40 agonist ivuxolimab in advanced cancers. Turning to the study itself: Each patient was given ivuxolimab into a vein every 2 weeks, at 0.01 to 10 mg/kg. Study findings and constraints: Both CD4+ and CD8+ T cell populations in blood had undergone clonal expansion by week 6 at 0.1 to 3.0 mg/kg.

The data were produced by immunoSEQ multiplex PCR, yet TCRdb's version contains in-frame clones alone and is incomplete. The sample records about 76,000 clones, about 87% being singletons. This clone has just one count. Antigen: not known. CDR1 SGHVS and CDR2 FNYEAQ come from the germline V gene. V was clipped by 4 bases and J by 6 bases; unmatched bases: 11. There are 16 residues in the CDR3. This sequence originates from an adult with an advanced solid tumor such as melanoma, head and neck, liver or kidney cancer. Sequenced here: CD4+ or CD8+ T cells sorted from blood, sampled in a trial of the OX40 agonist ivuxolimab. V gene TRBV7-6 combines with J gene TRBJ2-1; 8 bases fit TRBD1. The CDR3 spells CASSSRSGQEGNEQFF. Here the CDR3 DNA reads TGTGCCAGCAGCTCCCGGTCGGGACAGGAGGGCAATGAGCAGTTCTTC.